The rows below give T cell receptor beta chains drawn from one sample of a study of beta chain features in type 1 diabetes. This table comes from immunoSEQ multiplex PCR, and its TCRdb copy is limited to in-frame clones, with some not included. The table records 860,000 or so clones, roughly a sixth of them present only once. The material sequenced was naive CD4+ T cells from blood. These receptor sequences come from a woman under 30 in good health. The CDR3 runs from the conserved cysteine through the conserved F or W. The D gene is left open where the match is weak. Clone size is stated in some rows and not others, as once, few, many or a class when expanded.

abundance	d_gene	v_gene	j_gene	CDR3nt	CDR3aa
few	TRBD1	TRBV2	TRBJ1-5	TGTGCCAACAGACAGGGGGCCGGTCAGCCCCAGCATTTT	CANRQGAGQPQHF
.	.	TRBV6-5	TRBJ2-3	TGTGCCAGCAGAGCAAGGGACTCTCGCACAGATACGCAGTATTTT	CASRARDSRTDTQYF
.	.	TRBV9	TRBJ2-2	TGTGCCAGCAGCGTAGTGGGCAGGGGAGCCGGGGAGCTGTTTTTT	CASSVVGRGAGELFF
.	TRBD2	TRBV27	TRBJ2-2	TGTGCCAGCACCGCTCGGGCTAGCGGGAGAGCAACCGGGGAGCTGTTTTTT	CASTARASGRATGELFF
.	TRBD2	TRBV10-3	TRBJ2-5	TGTGCCATCAGTGACGAGGGAGGGAGGGAGACCCAGTACTTC	CAISDEGGRETQYF
.	.	TRBV7-2	TRBJ1-1	TGTGCCAGCAGCTTAGACGCGACTATTCCACCGGGGGCTTTCTTT	CASSLDATIPPGAFF
.	.	TRBV5-4	TRBJ1-2	TGTGCCAGCAGCTCAACAGGGAACTATGGCTACACCTTC	CASSSTGNYGYTF
.	TRBD1	TRBV6-1	TRBJ1-1	TGTGCCAGCACCCCACAGGGGAGGGGGGCTGAAGCTTTCTTT	CASTPQGRGAEAFF
few	TRBD2	TRBV4-3	TRBJ2-7	TGCGCCAGCAGCCAAGAAGGGAGTCTTGGCGGGAGGGGGTACGAGCAGTACTTC	CASSQEGSLGGRGYEQYF
.	TRBD1	TRBV7-3	TRBJ2-1	TGTGCCAGCAGCCCAAGGGACAGCTCCGGGCAGTTCTTC	CASSPRDSSGQFF
.	TRBD2	TRBV19	TRBJ2-1	TGTGCCAGTAGTATGGATGGCAGTCTTTCATTAAGTTCCGGGACTAGGCAGTTCTTC	CASSMDGSLSLSSGTRQFF
few	TRBD2	TRBV4-2	TRBJ2-7	TGTGCCAGCAGCCAAGGCTTCGGGGGAGGGTACGAGCAGTACTTC	CASSQGFGGGYEQYF
few	TRBD1	TRBV6-4	TRBJ1-1	TGTGCCAGCAGTGTAATGACAGGGACCGAAGCTTTCTTT	CASSVMTGTEAFF
few	TRBD1	TRBV10-3	TRBJ2-7	TGTGCCATCAGGTCCGGGACAGAAGTCTACGAGCAGTACTTC	CAIRSGTEVYEQYF
few	.	TRBV9	TRBJ2-3	TGTGCCAGCAGCGTAGGCCTGCAGGGGCGAGTCACAGATACGCAGTATTTT	CASSVGLQGRVTDTQYF